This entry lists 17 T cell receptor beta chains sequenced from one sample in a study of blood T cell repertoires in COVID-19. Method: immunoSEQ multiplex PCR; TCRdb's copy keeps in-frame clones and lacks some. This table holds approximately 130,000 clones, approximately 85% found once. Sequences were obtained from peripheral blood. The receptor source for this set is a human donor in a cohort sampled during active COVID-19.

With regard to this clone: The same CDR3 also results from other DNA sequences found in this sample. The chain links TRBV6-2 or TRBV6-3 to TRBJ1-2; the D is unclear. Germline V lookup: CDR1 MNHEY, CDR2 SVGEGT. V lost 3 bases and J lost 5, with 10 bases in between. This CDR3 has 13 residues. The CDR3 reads CASSYSTGYGYTF. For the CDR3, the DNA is TGTGCCAGCAGTTATTCGACGGGTTATGGCTACACCTTC.

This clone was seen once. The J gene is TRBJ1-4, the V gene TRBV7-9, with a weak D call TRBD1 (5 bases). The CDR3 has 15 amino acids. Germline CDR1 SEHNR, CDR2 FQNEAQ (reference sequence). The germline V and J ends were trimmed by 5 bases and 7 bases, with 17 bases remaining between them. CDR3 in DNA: TGTGCCAGCAGCCCATATCGGGGGTCGGGTGAAAAACTGTTTTTT. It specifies CASSPYRGSGEKLFF.

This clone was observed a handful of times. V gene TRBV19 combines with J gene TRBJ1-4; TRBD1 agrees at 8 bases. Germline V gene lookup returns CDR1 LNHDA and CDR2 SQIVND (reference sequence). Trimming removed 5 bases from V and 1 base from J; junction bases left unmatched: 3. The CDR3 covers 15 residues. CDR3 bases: TGTGCCAGTAGTCGACAGGGGATAACTAATGAAAAACTGTTTTTT. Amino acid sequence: CASSRQGITNEKLFF. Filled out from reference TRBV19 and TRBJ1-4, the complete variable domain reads DGGITQSPKYLFRKEGQNVTLSCEQNLNHDAMYWYRQDPGQGLRLIYYSQIVNDFQKGDIAEGYSVSREKKESFPLTVTSAQKNPTAFYLCASSRQGITNEKLFFGSGTQLSVL.

CDR3 in amino acids: CASTPMGLAGVETQYF. The CDR3 region has the DNA TGTGCCAGCACCCCCATGGGACTAGCGGGAGTAGAGACCCAGTACTTC. The chain joins TRBV2 to TRBJ2-5, with TRBD2 matching over 14 bases. Losses at the gene ends were 7 bases for V and 4 bases for J; bases not matched to a gene: 8. The CDR3 loop spans 16 amino acids. Germline V gene sequence: CDR1 SNHLY, CDR2 FYNNEI.

This chain's CDR3 is CASRKEGGGTYEQYF. The CDR3 nucleotides read TGTGCCAGCAGGAAAGAGGGAGGGGGAACCTACGAGCAGTACTTC. This chain connects TRBV2 to TRBJ2-7, with D tentatively TRBD2 (7 bases). V was trimmed by 6 bases and J by 2 bases, leaving 17 bases between them. The germline V gene has CDR1 SNHLY and CDR2 FYNNEI. This CDR3 region has 15 residues.

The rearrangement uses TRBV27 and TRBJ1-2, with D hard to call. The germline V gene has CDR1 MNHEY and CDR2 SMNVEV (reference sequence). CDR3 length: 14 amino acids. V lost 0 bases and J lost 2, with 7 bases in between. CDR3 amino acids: CASSLSPGNYGYTF. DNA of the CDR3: TGTGCCAGCAGTTTATCTCCGGGAAACTATGGCTACACCTTC.

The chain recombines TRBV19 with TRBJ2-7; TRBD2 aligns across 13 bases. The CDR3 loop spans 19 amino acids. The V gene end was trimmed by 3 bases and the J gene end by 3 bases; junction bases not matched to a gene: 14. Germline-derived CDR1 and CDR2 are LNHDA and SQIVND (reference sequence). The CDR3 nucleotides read TGTGCCAGTAGTATTCGTTCCATCGGGACTAGCGGGGCCCACTACGAGCAGTACTTC. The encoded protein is CASSIRSIGTSGAHYEQYF.

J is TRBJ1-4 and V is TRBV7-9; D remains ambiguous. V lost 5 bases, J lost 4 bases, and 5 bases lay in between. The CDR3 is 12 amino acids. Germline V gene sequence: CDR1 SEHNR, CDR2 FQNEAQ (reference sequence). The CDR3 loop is CASSQINEKLFF. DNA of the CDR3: TGTGCCAGCAGCCAGATTAATGAAAAACTGTTTTTT.

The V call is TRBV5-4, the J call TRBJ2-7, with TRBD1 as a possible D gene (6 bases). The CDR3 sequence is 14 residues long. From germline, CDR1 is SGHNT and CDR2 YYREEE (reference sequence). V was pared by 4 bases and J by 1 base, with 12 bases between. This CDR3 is CASSPLRGSYEQYF. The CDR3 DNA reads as TGTGCCAGCAGCCCCCTGAGGGGGTCCTACGAGCAGTACTTC.

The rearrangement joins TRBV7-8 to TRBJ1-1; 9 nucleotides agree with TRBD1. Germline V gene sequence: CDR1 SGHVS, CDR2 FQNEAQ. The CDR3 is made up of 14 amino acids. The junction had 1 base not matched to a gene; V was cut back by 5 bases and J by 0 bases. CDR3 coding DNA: TGTGCCAGCAGCGGGGACAGGGTGAACACTGAAGCTTTCTTT. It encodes CASSGDRVNTEAFF.

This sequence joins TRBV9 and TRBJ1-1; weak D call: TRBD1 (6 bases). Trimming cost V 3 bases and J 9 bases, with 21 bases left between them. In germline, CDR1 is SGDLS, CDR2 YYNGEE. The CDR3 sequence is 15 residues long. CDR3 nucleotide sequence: TGTGCCAGCAGCGCACAGGGCCCCAATAACATTCAAGCTTTCTTT. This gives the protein CASSAQGPNNIQAFF.

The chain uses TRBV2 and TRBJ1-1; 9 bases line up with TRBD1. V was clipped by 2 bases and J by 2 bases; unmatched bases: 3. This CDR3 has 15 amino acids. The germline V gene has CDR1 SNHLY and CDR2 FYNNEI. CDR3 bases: TGTGCCAGCAGTGAATTGACAGGGGGTAACACTGAAGCTTTCTTT. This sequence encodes CASSELTGGNTEAFF. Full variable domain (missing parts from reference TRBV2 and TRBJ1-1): EPEVTQTPSHQVTQMGQEVILRCVPISNHLYFYWYRQILGQKVEFLVSFYNNEISEKSEIFDDQFSVERPDGSNFTLKIRSTKLEDSAMYFCASSELTGGNTEAFFGQGTRLTVV.

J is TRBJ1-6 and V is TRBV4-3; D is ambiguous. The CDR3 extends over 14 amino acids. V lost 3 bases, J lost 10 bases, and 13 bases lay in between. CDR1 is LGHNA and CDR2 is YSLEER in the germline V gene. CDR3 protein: CASSQAEGTSPLHF. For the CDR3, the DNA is TGCGCCAGCAGCCAGGCTGAGGGCACATCACCCCTCCACTTT.

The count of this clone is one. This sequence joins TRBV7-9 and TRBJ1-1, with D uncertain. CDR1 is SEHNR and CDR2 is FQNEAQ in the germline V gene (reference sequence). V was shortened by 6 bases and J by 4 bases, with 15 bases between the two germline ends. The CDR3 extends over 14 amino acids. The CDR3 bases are TGTGCCAGCAGTTCTGGACTGCCGGGCACTGAAGCTTTCTTT. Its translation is CASSSGLPGTEAFF. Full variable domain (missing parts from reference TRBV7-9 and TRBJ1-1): DTGVSQNPRHKITKRGQNVTFRCDPISEHNRLYWYRQTLGQGPEFLTYFQNEAQLEKSRLLSDRFSAERPKGSFSTLEIQRTEQGDSAMYLCASSSGLPGTEAFFGQGTRLTVV.

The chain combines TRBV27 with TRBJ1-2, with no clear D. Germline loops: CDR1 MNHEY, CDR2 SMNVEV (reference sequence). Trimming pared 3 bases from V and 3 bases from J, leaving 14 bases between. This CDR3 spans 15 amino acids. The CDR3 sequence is CASSFQANPYYGYTF. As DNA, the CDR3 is TGTGCCAGCAGTTTTCAGGCCAATCCCTACTATGGCTACACCTTC.

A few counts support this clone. The CDR3 DNA sequence: TGTGCCAGCAGCCCCAGCCAGGGGGGCGTCTCACCCCTCCACTTT. Translating gives CASSPSQGGVSPLHF. V gene TRBV5-4 combines with J gene TRBJ1-6, with TRBD1 matching 7 bases. With V trimmed by 4 bases and J by 10 bases, 11 bases remained unmatched. The germline CDR1 and CDR2 sequences are SGHNT and YYREEE (reference sequence). The CDR3 covers 15 residues.

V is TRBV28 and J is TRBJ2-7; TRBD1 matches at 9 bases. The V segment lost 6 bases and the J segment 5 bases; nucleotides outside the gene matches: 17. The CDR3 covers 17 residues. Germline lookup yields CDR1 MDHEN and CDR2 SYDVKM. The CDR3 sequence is CASSDPLSRQGVHEQYF. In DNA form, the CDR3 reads TGTGCCAGCAGCGATCCTCTAAGCCGACAGGGGGTCCACGAGCAGTACTTC.